This TCR beta chain emerged from a study of cytomegalovirus exposure and HLA in healthy donors. Study observations and caveats: Most sequenced TCRs were rare (though some public TCRs occurred in many donors).

Clones were sequenced by immunoSEQ multiplex PCR, and TCRdb holds only the in-frame ones, with some missing. In the table there are roughly 130,000 clones, around nine tenths of which are singletons. V was shortened by 6 bases and J by 1 base, with 14 bases between the two germline ends. The CDR3 spans 15 residues. The germline gives CDR1 LNHNV, CDR2 YYDKDF (reference sequence). As concerns this clone: Its cognate antigen is unknown.

This receptor was obtained from a man younger than 40 in good health and CMV-seronegative. The sequenced sample consisted of PBMCs. V is TRBV15 and J is TRBJ2-3; D may be TRBD2 (7 bases). CDR3: CATRGGAGGTDTQYF. The CDR3 nucleotides read TGTGCCACCAGGGGGGGGGCCGGGGGCACAGATACGCAGTATTTT.